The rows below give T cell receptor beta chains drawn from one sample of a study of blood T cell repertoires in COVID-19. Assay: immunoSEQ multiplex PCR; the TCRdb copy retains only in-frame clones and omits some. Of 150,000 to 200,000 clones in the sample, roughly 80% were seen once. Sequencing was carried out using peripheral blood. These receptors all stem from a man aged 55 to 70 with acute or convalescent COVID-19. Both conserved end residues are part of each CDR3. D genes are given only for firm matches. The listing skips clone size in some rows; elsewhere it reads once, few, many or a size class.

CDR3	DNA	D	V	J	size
CASSSQGWYSPLHF	TGTGCCAGCAGTTCACAGGGGTGGTATTCACCCCTCCACTTT	TRBD1	TRBV7-2	TRBJ1-6	few
CASSRDRGLAGYTF	TGCGCCAGCAGCCGGGACAGGGGTTTGGCGGGCTACACCTTC	TRBD1	TRBV5-1	TRBJ1-2	few
CASSAKTGGGQLFF	TGTGCCAGTAGTGCCAAGACAGGGGGCGGGCAGCTGTTTTTT	TRBD1	TRBV19	TRBJ2-2	.
CASSLQGPDYEQYF	TGCGCCAGCAGCTTACAGGGACCCGACTACGAGCAGTACTTC	.	TRBV5-1	TRBJ2-7	few
CASRHGWTGRAGELFF	TGTGCCAGCAGGCATGGTTGGACAGGCCGAGCCGGGGAGCTGTTTTTT	TRBD1	TRBV27	TRBJ2-2	once
CAISDGQENTEAFF	TGTGCCATCAGTGATGGACAGGAGAACACTGAAGCTTTCTTT	TRBD1	TRBV10-3	TRBJ1-1	.
CASSFGGGSPLHF	TGTGCCAGCAGTTTCGGGGGTGGGTCACCCCTCCACTTT	.	TRBV12-3/TRBV12-4	TRBJ1-6	once
CATSSLYSGVQYF	TGTGCCACCAGCAGCCTTTATAGCGGGGTTCAGTACTTC	TRBD2	TRBV15	TRBJ2-4	.
CSAGTGGSETQYF	TGCAGCGCTGGGACAGGGGGCTCAGAGACCCAGTACTTC	TRBD1	TRBV29-1	TRBJ2-5	once
CASSQVGTGMNTEAFF	TGCGCCAGCAGCCAAGTGGGGACAGGAATGAACACTGAAGCTTTCTTT	TRBD1	TRBV4-1	TRBJ1-1	.
CSVGQGDYNEQFF	TGCAGCGTCGGACAGGGAGATTACAATGAGCAGTTCTTC	TRBD1	TRBV29-1	TRBJ2-1	.
CASSLAGTNTEAFF	TGCGCCAGCAGCTTGGCCGGGACAAACACTGAAGCTTTCTTT	.	TRBV5-1	TRBJ1-1	.
CASSGQGTDTQYF	TGTGCCAGCAGTGGACAGGGCACAGATACGCAGTATTTT	TRBD1	TRBV7-2	TRBJ2-3	.
CASGMGGESYEQYF	TGTGCCAGCGGGATGGGCGGGGAGTCCTACGAGCAGTACTTC	.	TRBV2	TRBJ2-7	once